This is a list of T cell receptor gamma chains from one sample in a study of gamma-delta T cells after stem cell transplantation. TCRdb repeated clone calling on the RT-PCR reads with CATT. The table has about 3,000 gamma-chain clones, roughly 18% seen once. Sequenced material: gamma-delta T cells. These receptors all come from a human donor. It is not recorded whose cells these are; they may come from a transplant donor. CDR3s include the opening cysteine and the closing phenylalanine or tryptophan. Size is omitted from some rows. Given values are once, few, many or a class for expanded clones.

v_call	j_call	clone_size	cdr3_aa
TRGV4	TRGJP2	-	CAAVTRKGTSDWIKTF
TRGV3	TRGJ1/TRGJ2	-	CATWDTSYYKKLF
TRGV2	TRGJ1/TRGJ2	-	CATWDGGHYKKLF
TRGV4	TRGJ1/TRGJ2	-	CATWDGPPYYKKLF
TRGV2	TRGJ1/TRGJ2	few	CATWDGHKKLF
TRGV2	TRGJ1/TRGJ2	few	CATWDGRVRLHKKLF
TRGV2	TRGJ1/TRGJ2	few	CATWDDPDGKLF
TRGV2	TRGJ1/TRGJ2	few	CATWDGPKYYKKLF
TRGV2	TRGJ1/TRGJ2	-	CATWDVHKKLF
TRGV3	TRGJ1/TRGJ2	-	CATWDRPLPFYKKLF
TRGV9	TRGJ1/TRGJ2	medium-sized	CALWGPLFKKLF
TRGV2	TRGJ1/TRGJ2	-	CATWDVPYYKKLF
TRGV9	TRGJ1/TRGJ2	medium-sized	CALWEVSYKKLF
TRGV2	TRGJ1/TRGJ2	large	CATWEIFRKLF
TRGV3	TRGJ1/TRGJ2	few	CATWDRPYYKKLF
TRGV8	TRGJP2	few	CATWVQVDNDWIKTF
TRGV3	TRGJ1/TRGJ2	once	CATWDRPLKKLF
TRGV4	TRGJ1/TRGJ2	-	CATWEGGKLF
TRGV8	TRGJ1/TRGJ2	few	CATWDGKGLF
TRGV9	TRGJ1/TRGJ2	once	CALWEPHVGSEKLF
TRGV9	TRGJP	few	CALWELGKKIKVF
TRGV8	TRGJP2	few	CATWENSSDWIKTF
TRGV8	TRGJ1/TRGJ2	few	CATWDREDYKKLF
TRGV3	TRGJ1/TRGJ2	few	CATWDRLGGYKKLF
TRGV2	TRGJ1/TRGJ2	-	CATWDDKTGKKLF
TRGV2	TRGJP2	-	CATWDESSDWIKTF
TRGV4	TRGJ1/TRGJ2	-	CATWVHYYKKLF
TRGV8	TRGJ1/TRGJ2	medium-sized	CATWDRDKKLF
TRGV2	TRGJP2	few	CATWDGPPSRDWIKTF
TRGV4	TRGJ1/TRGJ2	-	CATWDGPIYYKKLF
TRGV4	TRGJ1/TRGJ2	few	CATWDGHYKKLF
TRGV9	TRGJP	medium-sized	CALWEELGKKIKVF
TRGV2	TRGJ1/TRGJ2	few	CATWDDDKKLF
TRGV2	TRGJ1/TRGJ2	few	CATWDGQRGYYKKLF
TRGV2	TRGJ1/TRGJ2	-	CATWDGPFTYYKKLF
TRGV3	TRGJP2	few	CATWDRLGDWIKTF
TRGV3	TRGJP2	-	CATWDRRDWIKTF
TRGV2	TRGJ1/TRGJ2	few	CATWDAPNYKKLF
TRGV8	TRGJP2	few	CATWDTSDWIKTF
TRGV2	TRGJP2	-	CATGDGPGSDWIKTF
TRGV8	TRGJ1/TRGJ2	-	CATWERYYKKLF
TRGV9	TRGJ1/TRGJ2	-	CALGDYYKKLF
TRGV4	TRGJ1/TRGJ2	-	CATWDRSYYKKLF
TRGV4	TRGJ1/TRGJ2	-	CATWDSGYKKLF